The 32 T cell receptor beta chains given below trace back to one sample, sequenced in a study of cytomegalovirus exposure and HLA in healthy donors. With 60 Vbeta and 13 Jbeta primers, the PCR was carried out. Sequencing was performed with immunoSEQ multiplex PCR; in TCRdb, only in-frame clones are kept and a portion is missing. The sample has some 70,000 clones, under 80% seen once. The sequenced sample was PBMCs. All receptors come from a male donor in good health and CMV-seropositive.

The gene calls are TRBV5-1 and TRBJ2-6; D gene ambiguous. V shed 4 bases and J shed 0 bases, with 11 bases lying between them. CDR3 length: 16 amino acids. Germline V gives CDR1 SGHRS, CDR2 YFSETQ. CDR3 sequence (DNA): TGCGCCAGCAGCGGCACGTTTCGCTCTGGGGCCAACGTCCTGACTTTC. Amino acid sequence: CASSGTFRSGANVLTF.

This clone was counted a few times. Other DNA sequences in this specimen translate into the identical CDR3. The DNA of the CDR3 is TGTGCCAGCAGCCCGAGGGACAGAAACTACGAGCAGTACTTC. Its translation: CASSPRDRNYEQYF. J is TRBJ2-7 and V is TRBV7-9, with 7 bases aligning to TRBD1. Germline values: CDR1 SEHNR, CDR2 FQNEAQ (reference sequence). Trimming took 5 bases from V and 3 from J; bases not matched to a gene: 7. The CDR3 spans 14 residues.

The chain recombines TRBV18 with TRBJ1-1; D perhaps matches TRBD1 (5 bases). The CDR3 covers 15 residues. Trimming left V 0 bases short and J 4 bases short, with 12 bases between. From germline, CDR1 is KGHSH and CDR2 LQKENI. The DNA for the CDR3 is TGTGCCAGCTCACCACCGGGGGGGACGGCCACTGAAGCTTTCTTT. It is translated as CASSPPGGTATEAFF.

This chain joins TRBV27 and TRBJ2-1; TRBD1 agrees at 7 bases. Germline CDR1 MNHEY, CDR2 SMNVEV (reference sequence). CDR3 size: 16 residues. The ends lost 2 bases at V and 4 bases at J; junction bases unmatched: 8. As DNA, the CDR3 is TGTGCCAGCAGTTTAGGCCCGGGACAGTCGTACAATGAGCAGTTCTTC. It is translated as CASSLGPGQSYNEQFF.

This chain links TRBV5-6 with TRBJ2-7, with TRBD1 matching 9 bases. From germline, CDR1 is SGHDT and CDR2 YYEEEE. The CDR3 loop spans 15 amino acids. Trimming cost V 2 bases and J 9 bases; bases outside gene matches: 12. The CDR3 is CASSFSTTGGSGQYF. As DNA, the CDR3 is TGTGCCAGCAGCTTCTCCACGACAGGGGGTAGCGGGCAGTACTTC. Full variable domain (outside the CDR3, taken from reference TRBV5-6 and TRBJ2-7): DAGVTQSPTHLIKTRGQQVTLRCSPKSGHDTVSWYQQALGQGPQFIFQYYEEEERQRGNFPDRFSGHQFPNYSSELNVNALLLGDSALYLCASSFSTTGGSGQYFGPGTRLTVT.

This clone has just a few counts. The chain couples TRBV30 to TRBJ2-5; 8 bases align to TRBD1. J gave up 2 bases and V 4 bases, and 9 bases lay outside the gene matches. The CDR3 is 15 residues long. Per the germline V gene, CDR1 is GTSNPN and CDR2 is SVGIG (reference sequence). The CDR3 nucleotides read TGTGCCTGGACACCAAGACAGGGGTTACAAGAGACCCAGTACTTC. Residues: CAWTPRQGLQETQYF.

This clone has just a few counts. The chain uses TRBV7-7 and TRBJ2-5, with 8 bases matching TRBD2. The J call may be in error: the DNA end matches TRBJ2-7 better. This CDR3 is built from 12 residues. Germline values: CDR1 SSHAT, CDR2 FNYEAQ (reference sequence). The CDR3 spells CASSSGDGEQYF. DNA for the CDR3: TGTGCCAGCAGTAGCGGGGACGGCGAGCAGTACTTC.

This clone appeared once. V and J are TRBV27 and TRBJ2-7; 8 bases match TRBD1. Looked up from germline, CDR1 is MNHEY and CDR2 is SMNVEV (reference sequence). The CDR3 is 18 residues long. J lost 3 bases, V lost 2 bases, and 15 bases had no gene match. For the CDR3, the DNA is TGTGCCAGCAGTTTAAACCCCTCAACGAGCACAGGGGGCTACGAGCAGTACTTC. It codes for CASSLNPSTSTGGYEQYF.

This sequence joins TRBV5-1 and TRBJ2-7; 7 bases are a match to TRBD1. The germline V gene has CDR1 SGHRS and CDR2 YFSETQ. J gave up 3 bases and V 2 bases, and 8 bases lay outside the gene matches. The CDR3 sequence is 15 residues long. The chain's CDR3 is CASSLDTGAFYEQYF. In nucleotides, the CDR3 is TGCGCCAGCAGCTTAGACACAGGGGCCTTCTACGAGCAGTACTTC.

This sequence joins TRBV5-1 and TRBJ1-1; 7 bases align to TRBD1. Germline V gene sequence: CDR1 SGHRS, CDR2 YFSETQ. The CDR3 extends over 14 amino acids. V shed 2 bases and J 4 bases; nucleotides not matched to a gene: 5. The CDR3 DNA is TGCGCCAGCAGCTTTGGACAGGAAGGCACTGAAGCTTTCTTT. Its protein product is CASSFGQEGTEAFF.

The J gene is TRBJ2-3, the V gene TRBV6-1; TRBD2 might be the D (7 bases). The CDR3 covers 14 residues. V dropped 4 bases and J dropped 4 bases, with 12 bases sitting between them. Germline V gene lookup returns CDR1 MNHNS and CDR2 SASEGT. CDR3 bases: TGTGCCAGCAGTGTTGGGCGGGGGCCAGATACGCAGTATTTT. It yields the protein CASSVGRGPDTQYF.

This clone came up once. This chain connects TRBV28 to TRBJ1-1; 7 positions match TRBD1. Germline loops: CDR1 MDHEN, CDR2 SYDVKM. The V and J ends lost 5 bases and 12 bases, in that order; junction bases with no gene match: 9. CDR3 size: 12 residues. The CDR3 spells CASSLIRDRTFF. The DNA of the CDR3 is TGTGCCAGCAGTCTCATTCGGGACAGAACTTTCTTT. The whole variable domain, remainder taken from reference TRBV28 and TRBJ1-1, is DVKVTQSSRYLVKRTGEKVFLECVQDMDHENMFWYRQDPGLGLRLIYFSYDVKMKEKGDIPEGYSVSREKKERFSLILESASTNQTSMYLCASSLIRDRTFFGQGTRLTVV.

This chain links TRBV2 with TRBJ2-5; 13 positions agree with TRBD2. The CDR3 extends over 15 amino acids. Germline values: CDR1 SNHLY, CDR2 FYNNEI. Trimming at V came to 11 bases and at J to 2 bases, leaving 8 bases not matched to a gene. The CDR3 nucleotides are TGTGCCCGGGGACTAGCGGGAACACGGCAAGAGACCCAGTACTTC. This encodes CARGLAGTRQETQYF.

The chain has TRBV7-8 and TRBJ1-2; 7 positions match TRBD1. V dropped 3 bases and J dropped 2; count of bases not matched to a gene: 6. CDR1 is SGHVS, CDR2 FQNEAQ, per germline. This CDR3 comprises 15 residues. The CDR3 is CASSFDLTGNYGYTF. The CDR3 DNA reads TGTGCCAGCAGCTTTGACTTGACAGGGAACTATGGCTACACCTTC.

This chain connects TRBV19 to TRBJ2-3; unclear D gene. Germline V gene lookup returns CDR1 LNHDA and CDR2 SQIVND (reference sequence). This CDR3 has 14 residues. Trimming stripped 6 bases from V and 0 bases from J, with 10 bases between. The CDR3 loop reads CASRGVRSTDTQYF. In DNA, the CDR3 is TGTGCCAGTAGGGGCGTCCGGAGCACAGATACGCAGTATTTT.

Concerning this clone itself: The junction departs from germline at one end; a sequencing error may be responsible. For the CDR3, the DNA is TGTTCCAGCAGCGGGGAAGCGGGATTGGACACAGATACGCAGTATTTT. Protein: CSSSGEAGLDTDTQYF. The V call is TRBV7-9, the J call TRBJ2-3, with TRBD2 matching over 7 bases. Germline V lookup: CDR1 SEHNR, CDR2 FQNEAQ (reference sequence). The CDR3 length is 16 residues.

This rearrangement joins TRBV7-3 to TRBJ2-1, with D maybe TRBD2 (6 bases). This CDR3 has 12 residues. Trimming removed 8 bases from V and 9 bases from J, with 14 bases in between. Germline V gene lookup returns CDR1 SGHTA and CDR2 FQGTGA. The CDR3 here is CASGPTSTEQFF. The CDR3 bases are TGTGCCAGCGGCCCGACTAGTACTGAGCAGTTCTTC. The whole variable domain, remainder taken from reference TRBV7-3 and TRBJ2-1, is GAGVSQTPSNKVTEKGKYVELRCDPISGHTALYWYRQSLGQGPEFLIYFQGTGAADDSGLPNDRFFAVRPEGSVSTLKIQRTERGDSAVYLCASGPTSTEQFFGPGTRLTVL.

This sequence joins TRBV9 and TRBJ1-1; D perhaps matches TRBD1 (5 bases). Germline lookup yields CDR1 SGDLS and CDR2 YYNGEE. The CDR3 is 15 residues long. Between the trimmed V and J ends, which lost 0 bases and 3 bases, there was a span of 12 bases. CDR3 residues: CASSVEWMGHTEAFF. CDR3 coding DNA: TGTGCCAGCAGCGTAGAATGGATGGGGCACACTGAAGCTTTCTTT.

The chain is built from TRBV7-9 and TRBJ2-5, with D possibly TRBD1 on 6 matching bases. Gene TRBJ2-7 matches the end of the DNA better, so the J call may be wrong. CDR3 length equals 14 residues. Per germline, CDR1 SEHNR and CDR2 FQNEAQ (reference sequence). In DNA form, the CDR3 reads TGTGCCAGCAGCTTATACAGGGACCCAGACGAGCAGTACTTC. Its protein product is CASSLYRDPDEQYF.

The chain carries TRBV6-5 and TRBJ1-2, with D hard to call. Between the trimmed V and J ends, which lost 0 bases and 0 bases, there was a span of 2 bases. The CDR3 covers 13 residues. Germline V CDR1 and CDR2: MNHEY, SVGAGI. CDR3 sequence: CASSYSTNYGYTF. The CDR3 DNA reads TGTGCCAGCAGTTACTCCACTAACTATGGCTACACCTTC.

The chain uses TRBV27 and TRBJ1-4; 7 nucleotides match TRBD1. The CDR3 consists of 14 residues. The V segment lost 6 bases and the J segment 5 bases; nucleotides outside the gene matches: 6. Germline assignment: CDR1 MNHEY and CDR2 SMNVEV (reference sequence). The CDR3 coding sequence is TGTGCCAGCAGGGACAGGCGAATGAATGAAAAACTGTTTTTT. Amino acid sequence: CASRDRRMNEKLFF.

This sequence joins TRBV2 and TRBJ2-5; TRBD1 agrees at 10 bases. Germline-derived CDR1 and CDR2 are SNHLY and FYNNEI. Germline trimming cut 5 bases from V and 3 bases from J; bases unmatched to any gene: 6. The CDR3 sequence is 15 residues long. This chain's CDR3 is CASSRDRGREETQYF. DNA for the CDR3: TGTGCCAGCAGTCGGGACAGGGGCCGGGAAGAGACCCAGTACTTC.

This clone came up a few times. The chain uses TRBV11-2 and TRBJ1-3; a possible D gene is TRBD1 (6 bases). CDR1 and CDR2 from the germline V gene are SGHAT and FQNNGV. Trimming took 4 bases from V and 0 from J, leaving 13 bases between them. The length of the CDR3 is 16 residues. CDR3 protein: CASSSITGNSGNTIYF. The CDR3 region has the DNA TGTGCCAGCAGCTCAATTACAGGGAACTCTGGAAACACCATATATTTT.

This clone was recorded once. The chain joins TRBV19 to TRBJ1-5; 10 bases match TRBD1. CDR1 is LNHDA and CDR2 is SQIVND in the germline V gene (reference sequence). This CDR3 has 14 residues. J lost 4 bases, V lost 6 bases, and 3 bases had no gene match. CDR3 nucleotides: TGTGCCAGTAGCGGGACAGGGGCGAATCAGCCCCAGCATTTT. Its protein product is CASSGTGANQPQHF.

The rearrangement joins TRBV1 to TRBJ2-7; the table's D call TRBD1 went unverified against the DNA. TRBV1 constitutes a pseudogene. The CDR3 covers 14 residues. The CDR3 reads CTSSHRPDSYEQYF. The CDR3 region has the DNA TGCACCAGCAGCCACAGGCCGGATTCCTACGAGCAGTACTTC.

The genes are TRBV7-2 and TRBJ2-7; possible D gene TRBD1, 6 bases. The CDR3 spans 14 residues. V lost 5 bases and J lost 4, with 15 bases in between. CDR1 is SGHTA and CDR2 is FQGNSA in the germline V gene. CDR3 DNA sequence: TGTGCCAGCAGCGTCGGGACACGGACGTACGAGCAGTACTTC. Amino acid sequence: CASSVGTRTYEQYF.

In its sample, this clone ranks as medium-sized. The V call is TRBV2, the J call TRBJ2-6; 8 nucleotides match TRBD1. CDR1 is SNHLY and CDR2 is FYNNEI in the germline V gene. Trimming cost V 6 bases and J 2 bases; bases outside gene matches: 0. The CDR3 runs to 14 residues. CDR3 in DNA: TGTGCCAGCAGGACAGGGGCTGGGGCCAACGTCCTGACTTTC. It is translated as CASRTGAGANVLTF.

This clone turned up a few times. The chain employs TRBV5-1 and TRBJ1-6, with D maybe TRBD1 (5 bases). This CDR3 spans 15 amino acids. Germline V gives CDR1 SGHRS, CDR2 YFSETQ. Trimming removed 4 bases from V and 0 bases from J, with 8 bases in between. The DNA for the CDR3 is TGCGCCAGCAGCGTCGGGGGCTCCTATAATTCACCCCTCCACTTT. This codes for CASSVGGSYNSPLHF.

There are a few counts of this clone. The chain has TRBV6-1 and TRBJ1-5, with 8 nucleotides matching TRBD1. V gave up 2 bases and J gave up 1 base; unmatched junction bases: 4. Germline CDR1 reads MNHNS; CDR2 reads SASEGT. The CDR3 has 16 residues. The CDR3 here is CASSERAGGSNQPQHF. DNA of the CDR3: TGTGCCAGCAGTGAAAGGGCAGGGGGCAGCAATCAGCCCCAGCATTTT.

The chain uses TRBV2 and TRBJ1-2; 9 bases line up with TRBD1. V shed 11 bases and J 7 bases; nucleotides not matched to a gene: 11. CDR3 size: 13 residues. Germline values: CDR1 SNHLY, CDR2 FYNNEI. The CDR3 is CAGSSGQGAGYTF. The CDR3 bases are TGTGCCGGATCCTCGGGACAGGGAGCTGGCTACACCTTC.

The CDR3 DNA follows: TGCAGCGTCCTGAGGACAGAGGGTGAAAAACTGTTTTTT. Translated: CSVLRTEGEKLFF. The chain employs TRBV29-1 and TRBJ1-4, with D possibly being TRBD1 (6 bases). V lost 6 bases and J lost 7, with 15 bases in between. Germline CDR1 SQVTM, CDR2 ANQGSEA. The CDR3 runs to 13 residues.

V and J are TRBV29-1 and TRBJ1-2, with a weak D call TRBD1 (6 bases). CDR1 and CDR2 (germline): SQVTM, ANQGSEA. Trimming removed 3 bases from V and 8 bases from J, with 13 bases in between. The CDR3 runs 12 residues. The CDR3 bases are TGCAGCGTTGATTGGACAGAAGAAGGCTACACCTTC. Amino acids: CSVDWTEEGYTF. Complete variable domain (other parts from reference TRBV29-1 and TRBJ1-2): SAVISQKPSRDICQRGTSLTIQCQVDSQVTMMFWYRQQPGQSLTLIATANQGSEATYESGFVIDKFPISRPNLTFSTLTVSNMSPEDSSIYLCSVDWTEEGYTFGSGTRLTVV.